In this sample, the clone carrying this T cell receptor beta chain is large. What it binds is unknown. The study sequenced cultured CD4+ T cell DNA using the Oncomine TCR Beta short-read assay. TCRdb re-called the PCR reads with MiXCR, one entry per CDR3 protein. This sample has 10,000 to 15,000 distinct CDR3 sequences, with approximately 60% found just once. The entry originates in a study of vaccination and CD4 T cells after COVID-19. Background on the study: The cells were exposed to overlapping spike peptides originating from SARS-CoV-2, HCoV-NL63, HCoV-OC43 and HCoV-229E for stimulation. Study-wide findings and caveats: Convalescent patients had a median roughly 84% of post-vaccine SARS-CoV-2-reactive clones that were detected only after vaccination, not before it.

The CDR3 extends over 14 amino acids. Trimming removed 8 bases at V and 5 bases at J, with 13 bases between. Germline V gene lookup returns CDR1 MNHNS and CDR2 SASEGT. As for treatment: approximately 9-day PBMC culture with coronavirus spike peptide pools or control peptides (ViraFEST assay). Per well, some 2.2 million PBMCs were cultured in the presence of 9 to 10 IU/ml IL-2 and 10 ug/ml peptide pools. Days 3 and 7 were when half the medium was replaced with fresh IL-2 medium. Material: CD4+ T cells from blood, cultured in vitro. The TCR sequence derives from a human donor who had recovered from COVID-19. The chain is built from TRBV6-1 and TRBJ1-6; maybe TRBD1 (5 bases). CDR3: CASQGRPNNSPLHF. As DNA, the CDR3 is TGTGCCAGCCAGGGAAGACCCAATAATTCACCCCTCCACTTT.